These 10 T cell receptor beta chains share one sample of origin, sequenced in a study of blood T cells in healthy people across ages (dated by TCRdb to between 2014 and 2016). Library construction relied on 5' RACE. Sequenced on an Illumina HiSeq 2500. A second PCR of about 6 to 11 cycles was performed with a sample-barcoded 5' primer and a J-beta primer mix. TCRdb cleaned the public reads at Q25 with fastp, built clones with MiXCR and kept in-frame beta chains. All rows with the same CDR3 protein become a single entry with the most common DNA and genes. The sample table shows approximately 900,000 distinct CDR3 sequences, and almost 30% are seen once. In total, the top ten clones hold roughly 10% of the sample. These data were also filed under a second study, of T cells of mothers and their children.

The sequencing input was blood. These receptors originate from a middle-aged woman in good health.

This clonotype has only a few counts. This sequence joins TRBV15 and TRBJ1-1, with D unclear. Germline V gene data show CDR1 as LNHNV and CDR2 as YYDKDF (reference sequence). V lost 2 bases to trimming and J lost 0 bases, with 13 bases between them. The CDR3 totals 16 residues. The CDR3 protein is CATSRSGGRMNTEAFF. The CDR3 nucleotides read TGTGCCACCAGCAGATCGGGAGGAAGGATGAACACTGAAGCTTTCTTT. Combining the CDR3 with reference TRBV15 and TRBJ1-1 gives the whole variable domain DAMVIQNPRYQVTQFGKPVTLSCSQTLNHNVMYWYQQKSSQAPKLLFHYYDKDFNNEADTPDNFQSRRPNTSFCFLDIRSPGLGDTAMYLCATSRSGGRMNTEAFFGQGTRLTVV.

This clonotype was picked up many times. The chain carries TRBV5-1 and TRBJ2-7; D remains ambiguous. Trimming stripped 2 bases from V and 3 bases from J, with 9 bases between. The CDR3 is 13 residues long. The germline gives CDR1 SGHRS, CDR2 YFSETQ. The CDR3 region has the DNA TGCGCCAGCAGCTTCGACCGGAACTACGAGCAGTACTTC. It encodes CASSFDRNYEQYF. The complete variable domain, with remaining parts taken from reference TRBV5-1 and TRBJ2-7, reads KAGVTQTPRYLIKTRGQQVTLSCSPISGHRSVSWYQQTPGQGLQFLFEYFSETQRNKGNFPGRFSGRQFSNSRSEMNVSTLELGDSALYLCASSFDRNYEQYFGPGTRLTVT.

V gene TRBV7-2 combines with J gene TRBJ2-3; the D is unclear. The CDR3 contains 17 residues. V shed 0 bases and J shed 0 bases, with 13 bases lying between them. CDR1 and CDR2 (germline): SGHTA, FQGNSA. The CDR3: CASSLASGAHSTDTQYF. In DNA, the CDR3 is TGTGCCAGCAGCTTAGCATCAGGCGCCCATAGCACAGATACGCAGTATTTT.

This clonotype was seen at least ten times. The rearrangement links TRBV7-2 to TRBJ2-7; 12 nucleotides agree with TRBD1. V lost 4 bases to trimming and J lost 6 bases; unmatched junction nucleotides: 4. Germline V lookup: CDR1 SGHTA, CDR2 FQGNSA. The CDR3 length is 14 residues. CDR3: CASSYRDRGLEQYF. The CDR3 nucleotides read TGTGCCAGCAGCTACCGGGACAGGGGGCTCGAGCAGTACTTC.

In this sample, this clonotype turned up many times. The gene calls are TRBV5-1 and TRBJ1-6; TRBD1 matches 9 bases. V gave up 3 bases and J gave up 7 bases; unmatched junction bases: 8. The germline V gene encodes CDR1 SGHRS and CDR2 YFSETQ. The CDR3 has 16 residues. CDR3 sequence (DNA): TGCGCCAGCAGCTCCGGGACAGGGAGAAGGAATTCACCCCTCCACTTT. Its translation is CASSSGTGRRNSPLHF.

This clonotype was picked up many times. This rearrangement joins TRBV28 to TRBJ2-5, with unresolved D. Between the trimmed V and J ends, which lost 3 bases and 3 bases, there was a span of 11 bases. This CDR3 region has 14 residues. Germline CDR1 MDHEN, CDR2 SYDVKM. The CDR3 spells CASSLPETKETQYF. For the CDR3, the DNA is TGTGCCAGCAGTTTGCCAGAGACCAAAGAGACCCAGTACTTC.

The chain combines TRBV5-5 with TRBJ2-3, with D unclear. The CDR3 sequence is 15 residues long. Germline CDR1 SGHKS, CDR2 YYEKEE (reference sequence). V was clipped by 5 bases and J by 2 bases, with 15 bases between them. CDR3 coding DNA: TGTGCCAGCAGGTGGAGCCTGCTAAACACAGATACGCAGTATTTT. Amino acids: CASRWSLLNTDTQYF.

The gene calls are TRBV18 and TRBJ2-1, with D possibly being TRBD1 or TRBD2 (5 bases each). Germline CDR1 and CDR2: KGHSH and LQKENI. There are 13 residues in the CDR3. With 4 bases removed from V and 8 bases from J, the gap between germline ends came to 12 bases. CDR3 DNA sequence: TGTGCCAGCTCACGGGGACCGGACGATGAGCAGTTCTTC. Residues: CASSRGPDDEQFF.

This clonotype occurred a few times. The V and J genes are TRBV24-1 and TRBJ2-1, with a possible D match to TRBD2 (7 bases). CDR1 is KGHDR, CDR2 SFDVKD, per germline. With 5 bases removed from V and 5 bases from J, the gap between germline ends came to 18 bases. The CDR3 spans 16 residues. CDR3 protein: CATSAAGGRGNNEQFF. The DNA of the CDR3 is TGTGCCACCAGTGCCGCCGGGGGGCGCGGGAACAATGAGCAGTTCTTC.

The rearrangement links TRBV7-2 to TRBJ1-4, with a weak D call TRBD1 (5 bases). CDR3 length equals 16 residues. The V end lost 5 bases, the J end lost 8 bases, and 21 bases lay between the germline ends. CDR1 is SGHTA, CDR2 FQGNSA, per germline. CDR3 region: CASSQVDGTILEKLFF. CDR3 sequence (DNA): TGTGCCAGCAGCCAGGTAGATGGGACGATACTAGAAAAACTGTTTTTT.